This record covers a single T cell receptor beta chain. The data were taken from a study of blood T cell repertoires in COVID-19. Background on the study: Nucleic acid was either cDNA or gDNA, and it came from T cells, B-cell-depleted T cells, or PBMCs.

CDR1 KGHSH and CDR2 LQKENI come from the germline V gene. Trimming at V came to 3 bases and at J to 3 bases, leaving 8 bases not matched to a gene. CDR3 length: 15 residues. Per the authors' pipeline: By means of reference gene primer amplification, nucleated cell counts were estimated. The repertoire was sequenced with immunoSEQ multiplex PCR; TCRdb's copy has only in-frame clones and lacks some. From that table come the V and J calls and clone size; the DNA was used to work out D and trimming. The repertoire includes 310,000 or so clones, roughly 84% of them detected once, and 1% sits in the top ten.

This sequence originates from a man aged 50-60 years with active or convalescent COVID-19. The sample comprised peripheral blood. This chain connects TRBV18 to TRBJ2-7; 7 bases line up with TRBD1. The CDR3 bases are TGTGCCAGCTCACCTGAAGGGACAGCATACTACGAGCAGTACTTC. Protein: CASSPEGTAYYEQYF.